This T cell receptor (beta chain) is from a study of metastatic and nonmetastatic thyroid tumors. Study in general: Thyroid patients, malignant and benign, had repertoires compared across blood and tumor or nodule tissue. Findings of the study overall: In both blood and tumor samples, TCR beta diversity was reported significantly higher for malignant than benign nodules.

Looked up from germline, CDR1 is LNHNV and CDR2 is YYDKDF (reference sequence). V gave up 1 base and J gave up 3 bases; unmatched junction bases: 3. CDR3 length: 14 residues. Prior to thyroid surgery, none of the patients had received any treatment. In the original processing: CDR3 was compared across clinicopathological groups, and the resulting differences were used to build a distant-metastasis classifier for papillary thyroid cancer. With MiXCR, TCRdb called clones anew from the PCR reads. The V and J calls follow TCRdb's processing rather than the paper's. The sample yields under 95,000 clones, around 9.1% seen once. This clone was recorded at least ten times. The antigen remains undetermined.

J is TRBJ2-7 and V is TRBV15; 7 positions match TRBD1. Sequencing was performed on blood. The receptor's source is a female donor with papillary thyroid cancer or a benign thyroid nodule (not recorded which). Some clones in this sample may be carry-over from other donors' samples. CDR3 region: CATSRGGQDYEQYF. In nucleotides, the CDR3 is TGTGCCACCAGCAGAGGAGGACAGGACTACGAGCAGTACTTC.